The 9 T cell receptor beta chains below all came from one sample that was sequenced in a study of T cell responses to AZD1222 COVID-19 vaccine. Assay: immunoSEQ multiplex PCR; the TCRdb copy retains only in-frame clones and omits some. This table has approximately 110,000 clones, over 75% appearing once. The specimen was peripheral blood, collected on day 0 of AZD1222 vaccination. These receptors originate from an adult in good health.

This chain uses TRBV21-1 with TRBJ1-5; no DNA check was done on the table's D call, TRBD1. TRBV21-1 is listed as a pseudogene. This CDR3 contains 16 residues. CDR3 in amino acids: CASRSEKQGSNQPQHF. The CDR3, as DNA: TGTGCCAGCAGGTCAGAAAAACAGGGGAGCAATCAGCCCCAGCATTTT.

This CDR3 is CASRTGLPGANVLTF. The CDR3 bases are TGTGCCAGTAGGACAGGTTTACCTGGGGCCAACGTCCTGACTTTC. J is TRBJ2-6 and V is TRBV19, with D perhaps TRBD1 (6 bases). The CDR3 runs 15 residues. Trimming removed 6 bases at V and 2 bases at J, with 11 bases between. Germline loops: CDR1 LNHDA, CDR2 SQIVND (reference sequence).

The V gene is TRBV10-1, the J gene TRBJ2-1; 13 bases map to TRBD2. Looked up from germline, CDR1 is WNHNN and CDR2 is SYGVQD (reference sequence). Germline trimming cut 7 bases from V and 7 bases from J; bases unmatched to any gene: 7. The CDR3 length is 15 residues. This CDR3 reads CASTPTSGGANEQFF. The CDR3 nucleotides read TGCGCCAGCACCCCTACTAGCGGGGGGGCTAATGAGCAGTTCTTC.

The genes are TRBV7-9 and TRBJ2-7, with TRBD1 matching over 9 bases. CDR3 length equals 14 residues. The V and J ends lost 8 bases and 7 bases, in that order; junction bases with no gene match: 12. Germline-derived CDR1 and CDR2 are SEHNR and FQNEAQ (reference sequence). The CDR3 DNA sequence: TGTGCCAGCTCGGGGGGACAGGGACCCCGGGAGCAGTACTTC. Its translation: CASSGGQGPREQYF. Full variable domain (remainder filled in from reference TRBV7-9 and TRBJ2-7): DTGVSQNPRHKITKRGQNVTFRCDPISEHNRLYWYRQTLGQGPEFLTYFQNEAQLEKSRLLSDRFSAERPKGSFSTLEIQRTEQGDSAMYLCASSGGQGPREQYFGPGTRLTVT.

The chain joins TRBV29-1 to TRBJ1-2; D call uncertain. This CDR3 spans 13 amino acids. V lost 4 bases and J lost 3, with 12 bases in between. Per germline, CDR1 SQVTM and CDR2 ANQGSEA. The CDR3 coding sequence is TGCAGCGTTGGTGTCAGCGGCGACTATGGCTACACCTTC. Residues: CSVGVSGDYGYTF. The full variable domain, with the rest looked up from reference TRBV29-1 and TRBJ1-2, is SAVISQKPSRDICQRGTSLTIQCQVDSQVTMMFWYRQQPGQSLTLIATANQGSEATYESGFVIDKFPISRPNLTFSTLTVSNMSPEDSSIYLCSVGVSGDYGYTFGSGTRLTVV.

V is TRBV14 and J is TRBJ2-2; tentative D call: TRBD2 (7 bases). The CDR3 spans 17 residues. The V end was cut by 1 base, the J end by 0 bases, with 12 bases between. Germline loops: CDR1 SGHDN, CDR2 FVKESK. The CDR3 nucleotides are TGTGCCAGCAGCCAAGTTAAGGGGGGGACGAACACCGGGGAGCTGTTTTTT. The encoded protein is CASSQVKGGTNTGELFF.

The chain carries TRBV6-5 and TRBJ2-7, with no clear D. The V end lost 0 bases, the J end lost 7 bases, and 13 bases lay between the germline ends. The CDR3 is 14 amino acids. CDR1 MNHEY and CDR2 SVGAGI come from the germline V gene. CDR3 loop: CASSYSTRAWEQYF. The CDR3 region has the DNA TGTGCCAGCAGTTACTCGACCCGGGCGTGGGAGCAGTACTTC.

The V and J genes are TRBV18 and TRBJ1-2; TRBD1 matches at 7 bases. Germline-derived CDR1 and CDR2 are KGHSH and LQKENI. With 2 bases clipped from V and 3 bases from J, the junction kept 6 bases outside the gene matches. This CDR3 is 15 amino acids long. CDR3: CASSPVPGTDYGYTF. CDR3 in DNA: TGTGCCAGCTCACCAGTTCCCGGGACAGACTATGGCTACACCTTC.

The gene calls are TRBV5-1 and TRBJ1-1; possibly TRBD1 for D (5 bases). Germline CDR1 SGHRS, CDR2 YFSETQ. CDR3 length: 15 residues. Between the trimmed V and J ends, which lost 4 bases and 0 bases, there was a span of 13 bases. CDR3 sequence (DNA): TGCGCCAGCAGCCCATACGTGGGGCTGAACACTGAAGCTTTCTTT. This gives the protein CASSPYVGLNTEAFF.